Listed here is a single T cell receptor beta chain. Antigen unknown. Only healthy Caucasians were enrolled as donors. The sample is drawn from a study of identical twins. Study findings and constraints: Modelling underestimated the level of out-of-frame TCR alpha sharing observed in monozygotic twins. One should note that invariant MAIT and iNKT cells could partly confound zero-insertion analyses.

Each CDR3 protein gets one entry after TCRdb re-called the 5' RACE reads with MiXCR. The data show around 960,000 distinct CDR3 sequences, roughly 12% seen once. V dropped 5 bases and J dropped 3 bases, with 14 bases sitting between them. CDR1 and CDR2 (germline): PRHDT, FYEKMQ (reference sequence). The CDR3 spans 15 residues. The same data also contributed to another study, on yellow fever vaccine responses in identical twins. Per that paper: Twins reportedly had a vaccine T cell response that seemed partly convergent, partly personalized.

The rearrangement links TRBV13 to TRBJ2-1; D might be TRBD2 (5 bases). The sample consisted of PBMCs. The clonotype was recovered from a woman aged 18-35 years in good health. The CDR3 reads CASSPGLDYYNEQFF. DNA of the CDR3: TGTGCCAGCAGCCCAGGACTGGATTACTACAATGAGCAGTTCTTC.